The clone carrying this T cell receptor (beta chain) was recorded a few times. Germline CDR1 is MDHEN and CDR2 is SYDVKM. There are 15 residues in the CDR3. Trimming stripped 5 bases from V and 7 bases from J, with 18 bases between. These data come from a study of blood T cells in healthy people across ages. Sample-barcoded 5' priming and a J-beta primer mix drove a second PCR of about 6 to 11 cycles. TCRdb re-called the 5' RACE reads through MiXCR, storing one row per CDR3 protein. The repertoire consists of around 1.5 million distinct CDR3 sequences, with almost 60% occurring once and the leading ten covering 6.5% to 8.5%.

The receptor was isolated from a man between 18 and 29 years old in good health. The V gene is TRBV28, the J gene TRBJ2-1; D is perhaps TRBD2 (6 bases). Sequencing used blood. CDR3: CASSPYLVRGNEQFF. CDR3 coding DNA: TGTGCCAGCAGTCCATACCTAGTACGGGGGAATGAGCAGTTCTTC.